Presented here are 18 T cell receptor beta chains from one specimen sequenced in a study of T cells after somatic rescue of genetic block. Repertoires were generated with immunoSEQ multiplex PCR, while TCRdb's copy carries only in-frame clones and drops some. The sample includes approximately 110,000 clones, 75% to 95% of them seen just once. The material sequenced was peripheral blood mononuclear cells (PBMCs). These receptors came from a young woman.

The chain links TRBV4-3 to TRBJ1-2; D might be TRBD1 (6 bases). Trimming shortened V by 1 base and J by 6 bases, and 15 bases separated the two germline ends. Per the germline V gene, CDR1 is LGHNA and CDR2 is YSLEER. This CDR3 is 15 amino acids long. CDR3 protein: CASSQATSGVHGYTF. CDR3 in DNA: TGCGCCAGCAGCCAAGCAACCTCAGGGGTCCATGGCTACACCTTC.

V usage is TRBV18 and J usage is TRBJ2-1; no reliable D call. Germline assignment: CDR1 KGHSH and CDR2 LQKENI. The length of the CDR3 is 13 residues. V lost 0 bases to trimming and J lost 3 bases, with 3 bases between them. CDR3 sequence (DNA): TGTGCCAGCTCACCACCCGGCTACAATGAGCAGTTCTTC. As protein: CASSPPGYNEQFF.

The chain carries TRBV5-7 and TRBJ2-7; D remains unclear. TRBV5-7 is treated as an ORF (open reading frame) with a function not yet certain. The CDR3 consists of 16 residues. V was trimmed by 4 bases and J by 3 bases, leaving 20 bases between them. CDR3 loop: CASSACARGPDYEQYF. DNA of the CDR3: TGTGCCAGCAGCGCTTGCGCTCGAGGACCCGACTACGAGCAGTACTTC.

The genes are TRBV5-1 and TRBJ2-2; the D gene is possibly TRBD2 (5 bases). The CDR3 is made up of 14 amino acids. Trimming took off 6 bases at V and 4 bases at J, with 13 bases between the two ends. The V gene's germline CDR1 is SGHRS and CDR2 YFSETQ. The CDR3 nucleotides read TGCGCCAGCAACATCGGACTGACCACCGGGGAGCTGTTTTTT. Its protein product is CASNIGLTTGELFF.

This sequence joins TRBV30 and TRBJ1-1, with 7 bases aligning to TRBD1. There are 13 residues in the CDR3. V gave up 4 bases and J gave up 5 bases; unmatched junction bases: 7. Germline V gene data show CDR1 as GTSNPN and CDR2 as SVGIG (reference sequence). The CDR3, as DNA: TGTGCCTGGACCCGAGACAGGGCAACTGAAGCTTTCTTT. This gives the protein CAWTRDRATEAFF.

V is TRBV4-1 and J is TRBJ1-4, with 9 bases aligning to TRBD1. Unmatched junction bases numbered 9, after V lost 4 bases and J lost 0 bases. Germline V gives CDR1 MGHRA, CDR2 YSYEKL. This CDR3 has 18 amino acids. CDR3 residues: CASSRPPGQGPTNEKLFF. CDR3 coding DNA: TGCGCCAGCAGCCGCCCCCCGGGACAGGGACCAACTAATGAAAAACTGTTTTTT.

This clone was observed once. The chain recombines TRBV20-1 with TRBJ2-7, with unresolved D. V was pared by 3 bases and J by 5 bases, with 5 bases between. CDR1 and CDR2 from the germline V gene are DFQATT and SNEGSKA (reference sequence). The CDR3 consists of 10 residues. CDR3 amino acids: CSASFNEQYF. DNA of the CDR3: TGCAGTGCTAGTTTCAACGAGCAGTACTTC.

The J gene is TRBJ2-2, the V gene TRBV29-1; TRBD1 matches 7 bases. This CDR3 contains 14 residues. Per the germline V gene, CDR1 is SQVTM and CDR2 is ANQGSEA. The trim removed 5 bases at V and 6 bases at J, leaving 9 bases unmatched. This CDR3 is CSVTPDRISGELFF. In DNA form, the CDR3 reads TGCAGCGTTACCCCGGACAGGATCTCCGGGGAGCTGTTTTTT.

This sequence joins TRBV7-9 and TRBJ1-4; D unclear. Germline V gene data show CDR1 as SEHNR and CDR2 as FQNEAQ (reference sequence). The CDR3 runs 16 residues. Trimming pared 1 base from V and 0 bases from J, leaving 9 bases between. The DNA of the CDR3 is TGTGCCAGCAGCTTAGGGTCCAGTGCAACTAATGAAAAACTGTTTTTT. This sequence encodes CASSLGSSATNEKLFF.

The chain couples TRBV7-6 to TRBJ2-3; possible D gene TRBD2, 5 bases. The CDR3 contains 15 residues. From germline, CDR1 is SGHVS and CDR2 FNYEAQ. Trimming pared 5 bases from V and 1 base from J, leaving 13 bases between. In DNA, the CDR3 is TGTGCCAGCAGCCTGGGCGGGCGCCGCACAGATACGCAGTATTTT. Amino acid sequence: CASSLGGRRTDTQYF.

This chain uses TRBV7-6 with TRBJ1-6; D perhaps matches TRBD1 (5 bases). Germline V lookup: CDR1 SGHVS, CDR2 FNYEAQ. V lost 6 bases, J lost 4 bases, and 7 bases lay in between. The CDR3 runs to 13 residues. Here the CDR3 DNA reads TGTGCCAGCAGGCGGGGGTATAATTCACCCCTCCACTTT. Protein product: CASRRGYNSPLHF.

The CDR3 sequence is CASSSGHSSGANVLTF. Here the CDR3 DNA reads TGTGCCAGCAGCTCGGGACACAGCTCTGGGGCCAACGTCCTGACTTTC. The V gene is TRBV5-5, the J gene TRBJ2-6, with a possible D match to TRBD1 (6 bases). The germline V gene encodes CDR1 SGHKS and CDR2 YYEKEE (reference sequence). The V and J ends lost 3 bases and 0 bases respectively, with 10 bases between them. This CDR3 is built from 16 residues. Full variable domain (rest looked up from reference TRBV5-5 and TRBJ2-6): DAGVTQSPTHLIKTRGQQVTLRCSPISGHKSVSWYQQVLGQGPQFIFQYYEKEERGRGNFPDRFSARQFPNYSSELNVNALLLGDSALYLCASSSGHSSGANVLTFGAGSRLTVL.

This chain links TRBV7-2 with TRBJ1-2; the match to TRBD1 covers 7 bases. The V gene end was trimmed by 1 base and the J gene end by 4 bases; junction bases not matched to a gene: 6. This CDR3 region has 15 residues. The germline gives CDR1 SGHTA, CDR2 FQGNSA. The CDR3 loop reads CASSLDQGQLYGYTF. As DNA, the CDR3 is TGTGCCAGCAGCTTAGATCAGGGACAGCTCTATGGCTACACCTTC. The whole variable domain, filled in from reference TRBV7-2 and TRBJ1-2, reads GAGVSQSPSNKVTEKGKDVELRCDPISGHTALYWYRQSLGQGLEFLIYFQGNSAPDKSGLPSDRFSAERTGGSVSTLTIQRTQQEDSAVYLCASSLDQGQLYGYTFGSGTRLTVV.

The chain joins TRBV7-6 to TRBJ1-2, with 8 bases aligning to TRBD1. Germline CDR1 reads SGHVS; CDR2 reads FNYEAQ. V lost 2 bases to trimming and J lost 0 bases; unmatched junction nucleotides: 11. The CDR3 covers 18 residues. CDR3 amino acids: CASSLLSGQGPSNYGYTF. The CDR3 DNA is TGTGCCAGCAGCTTATTAAGCGGACAGGGCCCTTCTAACTATGGCTACACCTTC.

The chain uses TRBV30 and TRBJ2-7; D remains unclear. The CDR3 spans 12 residues. Germline V gene lookup returns CDR1 GTSNPN and CDR2 SVGIG (reference sequence). The ends were cut back, 0 bases at V and 7 bases at J, with 10 bases in the middle. CDR3: CAWSVLRLEQYF. The DNA of the CDR3 is TGTGCCTGGAGTGTACTGAGGTTAGAGCAGTACTTC. The full variable domain, completed using reference TRBV30 and TRBJ2-7, is SQTIHQWPATLVQPVGSPLSLECTVEGTSNPNLYWYRQAAGRGLQLLFYSVGIGQISSEVPQNLSASRPQDRQFILSSKKLLLSDSGFYLCAWSVLRLEQYFGPGTRLTVT.

The chain has TRBV4-3 and TRBJ1-3; no reliable D call. V was pared by 3 bases and J by 0 bases, with 6 bases between. CDR1 is LGHNA, CDR2 YSLEER, per germline. This CDR3 has 14 amino acids. CDR3 in amino acids: CASSQESSGNTIYF. The DNA for the CDR3 is TGCGCCAGCAGCCAGGAGAGCTCTGGAAACACCATATATTTT.

The J gene is TRBJ2-5, the V gene TRBV18; D assignment may be TRBD1 or TRBD2 (7 bases each). The V gene lost 2 bases and the J gene lost 2 bases, with 12 bases spanning the gap. This CDR3 spans 15 amino acids. The germline gives CDR1 KGHSH, CDR2 LQKENI. CDR3 coding DNA: TGTGCCAGCTCACCAGCAGGGGGGGTTCAAGAGACCCAGTACTTC. Translation: CASSPAGGVQETQYF.

This rearrangement joins TRBV6-5 to TRBJ1-2, with D tentatively TRBD1 (6 bases). CDR1 and CDR2 from the germline V gene are MNHEY and SVGAGI. This CDR3 spans 13 amino acids. Trimming cost V 5 bases and J 8 bases, with 15 bases left between them. CDR3 sequence: CASSPGQLGGYTF. DNA for the CDR3: TGTGCCAGCAGTCCAGGACAGCTCGGGGGCTACACCTTC.